This T cell receptor (beta chain) derives from a study of lymphopenia after photon versus proton radiotherapy (dated by TCRdb to between 2018 and 2021). Turning to the overall study: Photon and proton radiation therapy were compared by the study for their immunological effects in patients with gastrointestinal tumors who developed high-grade lymphopenia. The cohort included 20 to 25 patients with gastrointestinal tumors who developed lymphopenia after receiving either photon or proton therapy. The goal of the study was to describe how the two radiation modalities differ in their effects on the immune system.

Comments on this clone: The target of this receptor is not known. The record has no base qualities; no much larger clone is one base away.

V loses 7 bases of germline sequence and J loses 0 bases, and the interval between the two ends is 12 bases. Taken from cysteine to phenylalanine, the CDR3 has 13 residues. Kept here is only the CDR3 DNA, which spans 39 bases and is read in frame from base 1. The germline V gene sets CDR1 to SQVTM and CDR2 to ANQGSEA. To prepare the library, the immunoSEQ multiplex PCR assay was applied. Deep sequencing of rearranged TCR beta loci, alongside multiparametric flow cytometry, was used to profile T cell repertoires. TCRdb carries this immuneACCESS record with in-frame sequences only. Its versions omit some clonotypes, under half of them owing to an unresolved V gene in the studies checked, with the rest unexplained. The sample table shows more than 30,000 clones, and roughly 89% are seen once. Of the sample, 6.5% to 8.5% is held by the ten largest clones. Study-level results and caveats: Relative stability during treatment was observed in proton-treated patients, whereas loss of naive T cells and TCR diversity and gain of effector/memory populations were observed in photon-treated patients. The survival association was examined only in patients who died, and the authors described better survival with proton therapy as a possibility, not as a demonstrated result. After the lymphocyte count nadir, repertoires from photon-treated patients showed oligoclonal expansion, particularly of CD8+ Temra cells, and this expansion drove the decline in diversity. Across the cohort, a larger post-nadir drop in TCR diversity was inversely correlated with overall survival time among patients who died.

The receptor comes from a woman in her sixties or seventies with pancreatic cancer. Some clones in this sample may be carry-over from other donors' samples. Here the sequenced sample was peripheral blood, taken from a patient treated with proton-based radiotherapy. Recombination joined TRBV29-1 with TRBJ2-5, with the D gene not confidently named. The DNA sequence follows: TGCAGCGCCTCTTCTTCGAACCAAGAGACCCAGTACTTC. It encodes CSASSSNQETQYF.